The clone carrying this T cell receptor beta chain was seen only a few times. The data are from a study of identical twins. MiXCR was run by TCRdb on the 5' RACE reads, yielding one entry per CDR3 protein. The data show 450,000 or so distinct CDR3 sequences, with more than 20% seen just once and 2.9% held by the top ten. This CDR3 is built from 18 residues. The V segment lost 0 bases and the J segment 3 bases; nucleotides outside the gene matches: 14. Germline lookup yields CDR1 SGHRS and CDR2 YFSETQ. These data also formed part of another study, on T cells expressing NK-cell markers. That paper notes: In 5 or 6 donors, dominant NKG2C+ clonotypes were roughly 1.0-7.5% of CD8+ T cells.

The source of this sequence is a young woman in good health. The sequenced material came from CD4+ T cells sorted from blood. The chain is built from TRBV5-1 and TRBJ2-7; TRBD2 aligns across 8 bases. The CDR3 loop is CASSLEFGLAGRVYEQYF. Written as DNA, the CDR3 is TGCGCCAGCAGCTTGGAATTCGGGCTAGCGGGCCGTGTCTACGAGCAGTACTTC.